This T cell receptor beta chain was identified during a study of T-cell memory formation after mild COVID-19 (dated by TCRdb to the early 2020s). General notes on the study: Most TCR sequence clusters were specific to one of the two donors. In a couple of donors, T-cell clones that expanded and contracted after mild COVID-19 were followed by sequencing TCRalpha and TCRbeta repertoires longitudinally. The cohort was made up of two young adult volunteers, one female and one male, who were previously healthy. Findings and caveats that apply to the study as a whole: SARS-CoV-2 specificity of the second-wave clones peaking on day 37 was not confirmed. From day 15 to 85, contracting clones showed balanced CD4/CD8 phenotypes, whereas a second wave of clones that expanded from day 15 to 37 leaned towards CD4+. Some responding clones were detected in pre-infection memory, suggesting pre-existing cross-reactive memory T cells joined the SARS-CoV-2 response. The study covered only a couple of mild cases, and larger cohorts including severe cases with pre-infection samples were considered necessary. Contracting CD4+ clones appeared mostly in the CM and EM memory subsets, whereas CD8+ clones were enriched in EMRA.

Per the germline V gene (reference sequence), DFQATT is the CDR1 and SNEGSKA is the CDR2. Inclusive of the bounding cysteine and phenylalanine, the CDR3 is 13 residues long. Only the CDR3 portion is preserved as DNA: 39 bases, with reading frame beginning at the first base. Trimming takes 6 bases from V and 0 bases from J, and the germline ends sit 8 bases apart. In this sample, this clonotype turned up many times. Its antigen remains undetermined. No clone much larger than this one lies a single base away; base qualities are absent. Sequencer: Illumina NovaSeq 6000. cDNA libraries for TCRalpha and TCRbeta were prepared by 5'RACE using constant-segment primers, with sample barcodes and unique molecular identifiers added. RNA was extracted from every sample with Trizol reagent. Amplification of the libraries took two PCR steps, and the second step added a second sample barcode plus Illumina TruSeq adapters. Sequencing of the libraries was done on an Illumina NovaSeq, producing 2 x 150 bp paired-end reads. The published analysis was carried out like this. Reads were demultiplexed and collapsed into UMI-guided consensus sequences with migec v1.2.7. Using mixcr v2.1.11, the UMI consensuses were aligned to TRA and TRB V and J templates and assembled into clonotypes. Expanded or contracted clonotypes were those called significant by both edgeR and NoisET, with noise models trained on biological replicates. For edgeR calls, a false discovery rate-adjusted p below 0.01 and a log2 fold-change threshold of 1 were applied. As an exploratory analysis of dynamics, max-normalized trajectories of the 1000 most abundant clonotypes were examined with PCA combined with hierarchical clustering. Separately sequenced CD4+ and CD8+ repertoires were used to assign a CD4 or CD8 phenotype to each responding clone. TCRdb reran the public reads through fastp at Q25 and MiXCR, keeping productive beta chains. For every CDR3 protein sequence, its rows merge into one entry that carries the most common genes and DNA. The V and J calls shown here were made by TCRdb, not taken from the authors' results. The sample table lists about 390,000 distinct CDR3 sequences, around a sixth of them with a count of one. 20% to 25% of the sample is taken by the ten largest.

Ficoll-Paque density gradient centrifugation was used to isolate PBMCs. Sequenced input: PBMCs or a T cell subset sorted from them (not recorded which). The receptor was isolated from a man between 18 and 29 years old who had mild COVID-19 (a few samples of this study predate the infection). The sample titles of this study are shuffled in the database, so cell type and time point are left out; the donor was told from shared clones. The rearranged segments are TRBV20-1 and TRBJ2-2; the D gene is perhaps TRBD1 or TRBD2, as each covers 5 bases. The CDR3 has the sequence CSAGTPNTGELFF. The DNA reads TGCAGTGCCGGGACCCCGAACACCGGGGAGCTGTTTTTT.